This T cell receptor (beta chain) came from a study of blood T cells in healthy people across ages. Whole-study results and caveats: Both higher diversity and more naive CD4+ cells marked long-lived donors when set against aged donors.

The CDR3 covers 15 residues. V was clipped by 0 bases and J by 3 bases, with 12 bases between them. Per germline, CDR1 DFQATT and CDR2 SNEGSKA (reference sequence). It was with a sample-barcoded 5' primer and a J-beta primer mix that a second PCR of roughly 7 to 12 cycles was run. The study obtained at least 2.5 million CDR3-containing paired-end reads from every sample. TCRdb reanalysed the 5' RACE reads using MiXCR and keeps one entry per CDR3 protein. The sample has 800,000 to 950,000 distinct CDR3 sequences, under 35% seen once; the top ten hold roughly 10%. Turning to this clonotype: Antigen specificity is unknown.

In addition, the sample was reused for a study of T cells of mothers and their children. That investigation notes: Mothers gave over 8 million TCR beta CDR3 reads each, and children several million each.

The sequence came from a woman aged 35 to 49 in good health. V usage is TRBV20-1 and J usage is TRBJ1-5; D is undetermined. The sample consisted of blood. The CDR3 sequence is CSARERVRTNQPQHF. CDR3 in DNA: TGCAGTGCTAGAGAGCGGGTCAGGACCAATCAGCCCCAGCATTTT.